The T cell receptor beta chain under discussion was sequenced for a study of shared clonotypes between healthy human individuals. Study-level results: Clonotypes which were not shared had lower generation probabilities than clonotypes that all four donors shared.

Trimming left V 0 bases short and J 1 base short, with 13 bases between. The CDR3 sequence is 16 residues long. Germline V gene sequence: CDR1 SGHRS, CDR2 YFSETQ. Assay used: immunoSEQ multiplex PCR; TCRdb lists only in-frame clones, some missing. Among approximately 2.3 million clones listed, more than 85% were seen once. Remarks on this clone: Its cognate antigen is unknown.

The sample consisted of naive CD4+ T cells from PBMCs. The subset: CD45RA+ positively selected. This sequence joins TRBV5-1 and TRBJ1-1; D remains ambiguous. This TCR came from a man younger than 30 in good health. Some clones in this sample may be carry-over from other donors' samples. The DNA of the CDR3 is TGCGCCAGCAGCTTGGATGGCAGGACGGGGAACACTGAAGCTTTCTTT. This translates into CASSLDGRTGNTEAFF.